The entry below describes one T cell receptor beta chain. The data stem from a study of blood T cell repertoires in COVID-19. Study-level information: The study drew acute and convalescent COVID-19 samples from the United States, Italy and Spain. T cells, B-cell-depleted T cells, or PBMCs provided the cDNA or gDNA that served as material.

Under the authors' procedure: Estimation of nucleated cell counts relied on the amplification of reference gene primers. Profiled with immunoSEQ multiplex PCR; TCRdb holds only in-frame clones, not every one. D and trimming were read from the DNA, whereas the V and J calls and clone size are those reported in that table. The sample holds about 19,000 clones; about 85% are singletons and the top ten take roughly 17%. Germline V gives CDR1 ENHRY, CDR2 SYGVKD. V was cut by 7 bases and J by 1 base, with 10 bases left in between. CDR3 length equals 13 residues. The rearrangement uses TRBV10-3 and TRBJ1-1; D might be TRBD1 (5 bases). Sequencing was carried out using peripheral blood. The source is a man between 65 and 85 years old with acute or convalescent COVID-19. The CDR3 DNA reads as TGTGCCATCAAGGGGAATGAGAACACTGAAGCTTTCTTT. This translates into CAIKGNENTEAFF.